These 25 T cell receptor beta chains came from one sample sequenced in a study of shared clonotypes between healthy human individuals. Assay: immunoSEQ multiplex PCR; the TCRdb copy retains only in-frame clones and omits some. The sample has millions of clones, approximately 94% seen once. CD8 cells regarded as naive lacked CD45RO, were positively chosen for CCR7, and omitted terminally differentiated effector memory CD45RA+ cells. Sequences were obtained from naive CD8+ T cells sorted from blood. The receptors stem from a man younger than 35 in good health.

This clone was seen a handful of times. The rearrangement links TRBV4-1 to TRBJ1-5; D is undetermined. The CDR3 runs to 13 residues. CDR1 is MGHRA, CDR2 YSYEKL, per germline. Trimming took 2 bases from V and 4 from J, leaving 6 bases between them. DNA for the CDR3: TGCGCCAGCAGCCAAAATCGAAATCAGCCCCAGCATTTT. Translated, it gives CASSQNRNQPQHF.

The V gene is TRBV27, the J gene TRBJ2-2; D remains unclear. The CDR3 extends over 12 amino acids. V gave up 8 bases and J gave up 0 bases, with 4 bases separating them. Germline V gives CDR1 MNHEY, CDR2 SMNVEV (reference sequence). CDR3 residues: CASQANTGELFF. The CDR3 nucleotides read TGTGCCAGCCAGGCGAACACCGGGGAGCTGTTTTTT.

This clone appeared a single time. The V gene is TRBV9, the J gene TRBJ1-1; D is perhaps TRBD1 (6 bases). The V end lost 1 base, the J end lost 4 bases, and 14 bases lay between the germline ends. Per the germline V gene, CDR1 is SGDLS and CDR2 is YYNGEE. The CDR3 has 15 amino acids. CDR3 loop: CASSVSGGSVTEAFF. The CDR3 DNA is TGTGCCAGCAGCGTATCTGGGGGCAGCGTCACTGAAGCTTTCTTT.

The chain couples TRBV11-3 to TRBJ1-1, with D perhaps matching TRBD1 (5 bases). V dropped 5 bases and J dropped 1 base, with 11 bases sitting between them. Germline V lookup: CDR1 SGHNT, CDR2 YENEEA. The CDR3 length is 14 residues. This CDR3 is CASSPGGENTEAFF. CDR3 DNA sequence: TGTGCCAGCAGCCCCGGGGGGGAGAACACTGAAGCTTTCTTT.

About this clone itself: The same CDR3 also results from other DNA sequences found in this sample. The chain carries TRBV5-4 and TRBJ2-5; 9 bases are a match to TRBD2. Losses at the gene ends were 4 bases for V and 4 bases for J; bases not matched to a gene: 2. The CDR3 consists of 13 residues. Germline assignment: CDR1 SGHNT and CDR2 YYREEE (reference sequence). CDR3 bases: TGTGCCAGCAGCCTGACTAGCGGAGAGACCCAGTACTTC. Protein product: CASSLTSGETQYF.

The rearrangement joins TRBV7-9 to TRBJ2-7; the D is unclear. CDR3 length: 17 amino acids. With 3 bases removed from V and 3 bases from J, the gap between germline ends came to 21 bases. Germline V CDR1 and CDR2: SEHNR, FQNEAQ (reference sequence). The CDR3 region has the DNA TGTGCCAGCAGCTTTTCGCAGGATTATATTGGAGACTACGAGCAGTACTTC. It is translated as CASSFSQDYIGDYEQYF.

The chain is built from TRBV28 and TRBJ2-3; 7 nucleotides align to TRBD1. The CDR3 loop spans 17 amino acids. The germline gives CDR1 MDHEN, CDR2 SYDVKM. V trimming: 3 bases; J trimming: 0 bases; junction bases outside the gene matches: 9. The CDR3 here is CASSLDRRLPSTDTQYF. The CDR3 nucleotides are TGTGCCAGCAGTTTGGACAGGAGATTACCTAGCACAGATACGCAGTATTTT.

The gene calls are TRBV28 and TRBJ2-3; TRBD2 matches at 8 bases. V was pared by 8 bases and J by 3 bases, with 10 bases of the junction left unmatched. The CDR3 sequence is 15 residues long. In germline, CDR1 is MDHEN, CDR2 SYDVKM. The CDR3 DNA follows: TGTGCCAGCTACCATCCCCGGGGGGGGACAGATACGCAGTATTTT. This gives the protein CASYHPRGGTDTQYF. Complete variable domain (other parts from reference TRBV28 and TRBJ2-3): DVKVTQSSRYLVKRTGEKVFLECVQDMDHENMFWYRQDPGLGLRLIYFSYDVKMKEKGDIPEGYSVSREKKERFSLILESASTNQTSMYLCASYHPRGGTDTQYFGPGTRLTVL.

The chain links TRBV19 to TRBJ2-7; D may be TRBD2 (6 bases). CDR1 is LNHDA and CDR2 is SQIVND in the germline V gene (reference sequence). Trimming took 5 bases from V and 2 from J, leaving 13 bases between them. The length of the CDR3 is 14 residues. CDR3 sequence reads: CASSYRDFPYEQYF. CDR3 in DNA: TGTGCCAGTAGTTACCGGGACTTCCCCTACGAGCAGTACTTC.

This clone appeared once. This chain joins TRBV6-5 and TRBJ1-2; the D gene is possibly TRBD1 (5 bases). V lost 2 bases and J lost 3, with 7 bases in between. Germline V gene sequence: CDR1 MNHEY, CDR2 SVGAGI. The CDR3 has 13 amino acids. Here the CDR3 reads CASSYAGHYGYTF. The CDR3 DNA reads as TGTGCCAGCAGTTACGCGGGACACTATGGCTACACCTTC.

This chain uses TRBV7-9 with TRBJ2-7; D remains unclear. Per the germline V gene, CDR1 is SEHNR and CDR2 is FQNEAQ (reference sequence). The CDR3 contains 14 residues. V was clipped by 4 bases and J by 4 bases, with 14 bases between them. CDR3 in DNA: TGTGCCAGCAGCTCTAAGAGAGCTGGTTACGAGCAGTACTTC. As protein: CASSSKRAGYEQYF.

In DNA form, the CDR3 reads TGCAGCTCCAGGGCCCCGAACGGGGAGCTGTTTTTT. This sequence encodes CSSRAPNGELFF. The rearrangement uses TRBV29-1 and TRBJ2-2; D perhaps matches TRBD1 (5 bases). Germline loops: CDR1 SQVTM, CDR2 ANQGSEA. The CDR3 has 12 residues. V was shortened by 8 bases and J by 7 bases, with 14 bases between the two germline ends.

CDR3 protein: CASSARDRTNTGELFF. Written as DNA, the CDR3 is TGTGCCAGCAGCGCCCGGGACAGGACGAACACCGGGGAGCTGTTTTTT. The genes are TRBV21-1 and TRBJ2-2; the DNA was not used to check the table's D call, TRBD1. TRBV21-1 is a pseudogene segment. The CDR3 is 16 residues long.

V usage is TRBV9 and J usage is TRBJ1-4; 7 bases map to TRBD1. Germline V lookup: CDR1 SGDLS, CDR2 YYNGEE. The CDR3 consists of 14 residues. With 6 bases clipped from V and 3 bases from J, the junction kept 5 bases outside the gene matches. CDR3 sequence reads: CASTEGAANEKLFF. The CDR3 DNA reads as TGTGCCAGCACCGAGGGGGCAGCTAATGAAAAACTGTTTTTT.

This clone was seen a few times. The CDR3 DNA sequence: TGCGCCAGCAGCCTCCCTGGGGGTAATGGCTACACCTTC. Residues: CASSLPGGNGYTF. The chain combines TRBV4-1 with TRBJ1-2; a weak D match, TRBD1 (5 bases). Trimming took 4 bases from V and 6 from J, leaving 12 bases between them. Germline CDR1 reads MGHRA; CDR2 reads YSYEKL. The CDR3 has 13 residues.

On this clone itself: At the DNA level, this CDR3 is encoded by other sequences in the same sample as well. The chain employs TRBV30 and TRBJ1-1; D not resolved. CDR3 length: 11 residues. CDR1 is GTSNPN, CDR2 SVGIG, per germline (reference sequence). V was clipped by 3 bases and J by 7 bases, with 9 bases between them. CDR3 region: CAWSVGIEAFF. Here the CDR3 DNA reads TGTGCCTGGAGCGTGGGTATTGAAGCTTTCTTT.

The V and J genes are TRBV29-1 and TRBJ1-4; possible D gene TRBD1, 6 bases. The V gene's germline CDR1 is SQVTM and CDR2 ANQGSEA. This CDR3 contains 13 residues. As DNA, the CDR3 is TGCAGAGCCCCGGGGGGCACTAATGAAAAACTGTTTTTT. Protein sequence: CRAPGGTNEKLFF.

The chain couples TRBV9 to TRBJ1-6, with D possibly TRBD1 on 5 matching bases. Per the germline V gene, CDR1 is SGDLS and CDR2 is YYNGEE. The CDR3 consists of 14 residues. V lost 4 bases, J lost 10 bases, and 15 bases lay in between. The CDR3 DNA reads TGTGCCAGCAGCTCCGGGGACTCTGACTCACCCCTCCACTTT. This codes for CASSSGDSDSPLHF. The full variable domain, its missing parts supplied by reference TRBV9 and TRBJ1-6, is DSGVTQTPKHLITATGQRVTLRCSPRSGDLSVYWYQQSLDQGLQFLIQYYNGEERAKGNILERFSAQQFPDLHSELNLSSLELGDSALYFCASSSGDSDSPLHFGNGTRLTVT.

The chain joins TRBV5-1 to TRBJ2-5, with D hard to call. Per germline, CDR1 SGHRS and CDR2 YFSETQ. V dropped 4 bases and J dropped 4 bases, with 11 bases sitting between them. CDR3 length equals 13 residues. The chain's CDR3 is CASSLGIGETQYF. DNA for the CDR3: TGCGCCAGCAGCCTAGGGATTGGAGAGACCCAGTACTTC.

This clone was seen a single time. The CDR3 is CASSLAGQGPIGGYTF. As DNA, the CDR3 is TGTGCCAGCAGTTTGGCCGGACAGGGCCCCATTGGAGGCTACACCTTC. This chain links TRBV27 with TRBJ1-2; 8 positions agree with TRBD1. The J segment lost 8 bases and the V segment lost 3 bases, leaving 14 bases of the junction unmatched. Germline CDR1 reads MNHEY; CDR2 reads SMNVEV (reference sequence). The CDR3 totals 16 residues.

The CDR3 DNA reads TGTGCCTGGAGTGAAGTAGAGATCAATCAGCCCCAGCATTTT. The encoded protein is CAWSEVEINQPQHF. The J gene is TRBJ1-5, the V gene TRBV30, with D uncertain. Trimming removed 1 base at V and 3 bases at J, with 10 bases between. Germline loops: CDR1 GTSNPN, CDR2 SVGIG (reference sequence). The CDR3 is made up of 14 amino acids.

This sequence joins TRBV9 and TRBJ1-2; no clear D gene. Trimming removed 0 bases from V and 4 bases from J, with 13 bases in between. Germline CDR1 SGDLS, CDR2 YYNGEE. CDR3 length equals 15 residues. The CDR3 DNA follows: TGTGCCAGCAGCGTAGATGCTACGGACGGCTATGGCTACACCTTC. Translated, it gives CASSVDATDGYGYTF.

The genes are TRBV7-9 and TRBJ2-1; D remains ambiguous. The CDR3 length is 12 residues. The V end was cut by 5 bases, the J end by 7 bases, with 9 bases between. The germline V gene has CDR1 SEHNR and CDR2 FQNEAQ (reference sequence). The CDR3: CASSTSGNEQFF. The CDR3 DNA sequence: TGTGCCAGCAGCACGTCCGGGAATGAGCAGTTCTTC.

This chain joins TRBV28 and TRBJ2-5; 11 bases fit TRBD2. Germline V gene data show CDR1 as MDHEN and CDR2 as SYDVKM. With V trimmed by 3 bases and J by 7 bases, 7 bases remained unmatched. The CDR3 contains 15 residues. CDR3 amino acids: CASSLTSGEGGTQYF. The CDR3 DNA follows: TGTGCCAGCAGTTTGACTAGCGGGGAAGGGGGGACCCAGTACTTC.

The table lists this clone with a count of one. This sequence joins TRBV25-1 and TRBJ2-1, with D possibly being TRBD2 (6 bases). The CDR3 length is 14 residues. V lost 3 bases and J 6 bases, leaving 12 bases between the germline ends. Germline lookup yields CDR1 MGHDK and CDR2 SYGVNS. The CDR3 DNA follows: TGTGCCAGCAGTGACGGGGGAGCGTTCAATGAGCAGTTCTTC. It specifies CASSDGGAFNEQFF.